This T cell receptor (beta chain) came from a study of beta chain features in type 1 diabetes. Study conclusions and caveats: In every one of the four CD4+ subsets, TCRB CDR3s were moderately but significantly shorter in Type 1 diabetes patients.

All of the isolated RNA was reverse transcribed, so expressed TCRB transcripts were sequenced. Data came from immunoSEQ multiplex PCR; TCRdb stores just in-frame clones and leaves some out. In the table there are around 650,000 clones, over 10% of which are singletons. There are 19 residues in the CDR3. V lost 3 bases, J lost 2 bases, and 23 bases lay in between. CDR1 KGHSH and CDR2 LQKENI come from the germline V gene. In this sample, this clone turned up a few times. Its antigen remains unidentified. The V and J genes are TRBV18 and TRBJ1-5; TRBD1 is a possible D gene (5 bases). Sequenced input: naive CD4+ T cells from blood. The TCR originated in a man aged 30-40 years with type 1 diabetes. The chain's CDR3 is CASSPPNGRGPGGNQPQHF. The DNA of the CDR3 is TGTGCCAGCTCACCTCCCAATGGGCGGGGTCCGGGGGGCAATCAGCCCCAGCATTTT.